One sample yielded the 2 T cell receptor beta chains listed below, sequenced in a study of cytomegalovirus exposure and HLA in healthy donors. PCR primers comprised 60 Vbeta and 13 Jbeta primers. Profiled with immunoSEQ multiplex PCR; TCRdb holds only in-frame clones, not every one. The sample includes roughly 100,000 clones, around 70% of them seen just once. The specimen was PBMCs. The receptor set was obtained from a man aged 35 to 55 in good health and CMV-seronegative.

This sequence joins TRBV10-3 and TRBJ2-3, with D unclear. Germline V gene sequence: CDR1 ENHRY, CDR2 SYGVKD. With 0 bases removed from V and 6 bases from J, the gap between germline ends came to 7 bases. The CDR3 runs to 13 residues. CDR3 nucleotide sequence: TGTGCCATCAGTGAGTCCACAGCCGATACGCAGTATTTT. Translating gives CAISESTADTQYF.

The rearrangement links TRBV28 to TRBJ1-1, with TRBD1 as a possible D gene (5 bases). Per the germline V gene, CDR1 is MDHEN and CDR2 is SYDVKM. CDR3 length: 15 amino acids. The V end was cut by 1 base, the J end by 5 bases, with 14 bases between. The CDR3 DNA reads TGTGCCAGCAGTTTATCTTCCGGGGGTGGGACTGAAGCTTTCTTT. It translates to CASSLSSGGGTEAFF.